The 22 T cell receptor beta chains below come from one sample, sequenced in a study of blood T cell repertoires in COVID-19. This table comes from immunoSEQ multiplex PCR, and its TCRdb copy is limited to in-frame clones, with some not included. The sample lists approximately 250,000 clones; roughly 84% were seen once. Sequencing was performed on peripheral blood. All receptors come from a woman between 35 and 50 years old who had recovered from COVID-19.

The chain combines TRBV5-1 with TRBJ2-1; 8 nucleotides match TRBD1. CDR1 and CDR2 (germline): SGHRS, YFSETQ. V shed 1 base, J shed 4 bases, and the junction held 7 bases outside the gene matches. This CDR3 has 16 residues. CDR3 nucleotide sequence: TGCGCCAGCAGCTTGATCCCCGGACAGGGTTACAATGAGCAGTTCTTC. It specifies CASSLIPGQGYNEQFF. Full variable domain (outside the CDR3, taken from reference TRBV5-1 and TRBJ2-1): KAGVTQTPRYLIKTRGQQVTLSCSPISGHRSVSWYQQTPGQGLQFLFEYFSETQRNKGNFPGRFSGRQFSNSRSEMNVSTLELGDSALYLCASSLIPGQGYNEQFFGPGTRLTVL.

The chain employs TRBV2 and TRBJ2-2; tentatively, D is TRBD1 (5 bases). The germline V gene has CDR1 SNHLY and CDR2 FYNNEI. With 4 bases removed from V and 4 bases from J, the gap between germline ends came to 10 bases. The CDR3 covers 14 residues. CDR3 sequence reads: CASSAFQGTGELFF. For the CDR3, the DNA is TGTGCCAGCAGTGCTTTTCAGGGCACCGGGGAGCTGTTTTTT.

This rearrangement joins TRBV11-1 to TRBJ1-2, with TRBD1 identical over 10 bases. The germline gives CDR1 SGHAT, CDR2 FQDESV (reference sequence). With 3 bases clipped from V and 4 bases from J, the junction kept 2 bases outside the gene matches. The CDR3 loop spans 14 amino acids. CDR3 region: CASSLWTGGYGYTF. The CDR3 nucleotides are TGTGCCAGCAGCTTGTGGACAGGGGGCTATGGCTACACCTTC.

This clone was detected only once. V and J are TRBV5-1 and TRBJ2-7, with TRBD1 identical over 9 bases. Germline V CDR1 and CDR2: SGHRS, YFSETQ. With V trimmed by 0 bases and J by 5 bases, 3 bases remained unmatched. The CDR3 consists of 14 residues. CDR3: CASSLDRGHDEQYF. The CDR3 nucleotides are TGCGCCAGCAGCTTGGACAGGGGGCACGACGAGCAGTACTTC.

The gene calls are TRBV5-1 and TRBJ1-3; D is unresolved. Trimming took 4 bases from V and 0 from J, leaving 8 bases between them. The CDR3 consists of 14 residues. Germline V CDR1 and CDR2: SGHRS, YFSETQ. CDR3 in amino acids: CASSPTISGNTIYF. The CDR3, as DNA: TGCGCCAGCAGCCCGACTATCTCTGGAAACACCATATATTTT.

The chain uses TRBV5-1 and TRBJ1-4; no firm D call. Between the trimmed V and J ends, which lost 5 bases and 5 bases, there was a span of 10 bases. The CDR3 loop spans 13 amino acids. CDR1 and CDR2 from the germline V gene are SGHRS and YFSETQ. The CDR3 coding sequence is TGCGCCAGCAGTGGACTAGAAAATGAAAAACTGTTTTTT. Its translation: CASSGLENEKLFF.

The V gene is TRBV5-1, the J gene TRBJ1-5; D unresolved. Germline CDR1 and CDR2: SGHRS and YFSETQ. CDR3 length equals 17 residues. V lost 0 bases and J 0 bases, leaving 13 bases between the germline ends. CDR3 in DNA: TGCGCCAGCAGCTTGGGTCCTTTAGCACGTAGCAATCAGCCCCAGCATTTT. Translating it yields CASSLGPLARSNQPQHF.

This chain's CDR3 is CAISESPGGGWSNQPQHF. CDR3 sequence (DNA): TGTGCCATCAGTGAATCGCCGGGGGGGGGCTGGAGCAATCAGCCCCAGCATTTT. The chain is built from TRBV10-3 and TRBJ1-5, with a weak D call TRBD1 (6 bases). Germline CDR1 and CDR2: ENHRY and SYGVKD. V was pared by 3 bases and J by 1 base, with 19 bases between. There are 18 residues in the CDR3.

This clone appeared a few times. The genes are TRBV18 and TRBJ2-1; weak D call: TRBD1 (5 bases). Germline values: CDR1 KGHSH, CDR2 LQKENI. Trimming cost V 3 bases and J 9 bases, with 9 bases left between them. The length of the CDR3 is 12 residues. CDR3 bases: TGTGCCAGCTCACCTAATCAGGGTGAGCAGTTCTTC. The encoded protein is CASSPNQGEQFF.

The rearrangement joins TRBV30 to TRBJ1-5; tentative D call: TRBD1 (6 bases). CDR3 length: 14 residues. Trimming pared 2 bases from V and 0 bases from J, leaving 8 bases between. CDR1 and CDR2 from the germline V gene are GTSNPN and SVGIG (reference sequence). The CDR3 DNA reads TGTGCCTGGAGTACAGGGCATAGCAATCAGCCCCAGCATTTT. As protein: CAWSTGHSNQPQHF.

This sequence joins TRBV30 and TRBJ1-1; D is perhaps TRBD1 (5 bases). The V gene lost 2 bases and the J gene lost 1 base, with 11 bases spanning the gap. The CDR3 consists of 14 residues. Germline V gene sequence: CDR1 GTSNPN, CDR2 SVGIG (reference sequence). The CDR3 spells CAWSIRVGNTEAFF. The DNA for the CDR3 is TGTGCCTGGAGTATCAGGGTAGGGAACACTGAAGCTTTCTTT.

DNA of the CDR3: TGTGCCAGCAGTTTAAACGGAGACAATGAGCAGTTCTTC. This translates into CASSLNGDNEQFF. The rearrangement joins TRBV27 to TRBJ2-1; D remains ambiguous. V lost 2 bases and J 5 bases, leaving 7 bases between the germline ends. The CDR3 runs 13 residues. Germline V gives CDR1 MNHEY, CDR2 SMNVEV (reference sequence).

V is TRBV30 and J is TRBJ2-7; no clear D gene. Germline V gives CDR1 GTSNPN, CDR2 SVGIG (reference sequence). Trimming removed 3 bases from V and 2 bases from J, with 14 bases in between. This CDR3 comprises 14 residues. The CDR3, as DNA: TGTGCCTGGAGGGAAACAGACATGACCTACGAGCAGTACTTC. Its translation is CAWRETDMTYEQYF.

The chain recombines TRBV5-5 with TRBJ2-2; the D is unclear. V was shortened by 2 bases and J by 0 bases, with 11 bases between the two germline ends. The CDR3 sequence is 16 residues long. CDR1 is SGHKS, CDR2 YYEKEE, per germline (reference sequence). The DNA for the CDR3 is TGTGCCAGCAGCTTCGTTCCACATACGAACACCGGGGAGCTGTTTTTT. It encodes CASSFVPHTNTGELFF.

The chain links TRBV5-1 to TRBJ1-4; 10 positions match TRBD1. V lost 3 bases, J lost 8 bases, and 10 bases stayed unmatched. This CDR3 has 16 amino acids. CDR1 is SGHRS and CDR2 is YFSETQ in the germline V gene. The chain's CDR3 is CASSSLTGTGVEKLFF. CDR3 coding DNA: TGCGCCAGCAGCTCCCTGACCGGGACAGGGGTCGAAAAACTGTTTTTT.

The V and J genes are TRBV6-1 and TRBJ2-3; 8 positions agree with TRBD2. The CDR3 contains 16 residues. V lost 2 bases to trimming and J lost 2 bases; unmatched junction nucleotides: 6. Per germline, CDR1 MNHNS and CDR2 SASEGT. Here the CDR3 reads CASSELTRGATDTQYF. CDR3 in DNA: TGTGCCAGCAGTGAACTAACGCGGGGGGCCACAGATACGCAGTATTTT.

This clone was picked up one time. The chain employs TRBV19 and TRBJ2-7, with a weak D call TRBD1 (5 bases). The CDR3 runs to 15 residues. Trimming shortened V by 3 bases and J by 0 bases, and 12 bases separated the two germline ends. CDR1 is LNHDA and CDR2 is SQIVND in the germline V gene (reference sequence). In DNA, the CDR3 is TGTGCCAGTAGTATCGGCAGGGCGAGCTCCTACGAGCAGTACTTC. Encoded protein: CASSIGRASSYEQYF. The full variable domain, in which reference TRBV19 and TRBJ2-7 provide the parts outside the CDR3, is DGGITQSPKYLFRKEGQNVTLSCEQNLNHDAMYWYRQDPGQGLRLIYYSQIVNDFQKGDIAEGYSVSREKKESFPLTVTSAQKNPTAFYLCASSIGRASSYEQYFGPGTRLTVT.

The CDR3, as DNA: TGTGCCAGCAGCGTGGACAGGGCAAACGCCGGGGAGCTGTTTTTT. This sequence encodes CASSVDRANAGELFF. This chain joins TRBV5-6 and TRBJ2-2; TRBD1 matches at 8 bases. CDR3 length equals 15 residues. The germline CDR1 and CDR2 sequences are SGHDT and YYEEEE. With 4 bases clipped from V and 6 bases from J, the junction kept 8 bases outside the gene matches.

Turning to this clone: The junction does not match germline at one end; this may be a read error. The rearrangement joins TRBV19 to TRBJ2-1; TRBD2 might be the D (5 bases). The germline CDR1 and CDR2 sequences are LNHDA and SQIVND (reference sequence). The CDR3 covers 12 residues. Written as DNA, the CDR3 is TGTGCCAGTAGTATTCAGGCGGGCCCGTGGATCTTC. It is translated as CASSIQAGPWIF.

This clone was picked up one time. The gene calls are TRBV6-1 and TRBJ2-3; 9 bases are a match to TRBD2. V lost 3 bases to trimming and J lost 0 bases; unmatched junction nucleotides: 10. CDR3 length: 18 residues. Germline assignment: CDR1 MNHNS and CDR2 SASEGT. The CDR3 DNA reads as TGTGCCAGCAGTGAGGTGCTTGGGACTAGCACTAGCACAGATACGCAGTATTTT. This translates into CASSEVLGTSTSTDTQYF.

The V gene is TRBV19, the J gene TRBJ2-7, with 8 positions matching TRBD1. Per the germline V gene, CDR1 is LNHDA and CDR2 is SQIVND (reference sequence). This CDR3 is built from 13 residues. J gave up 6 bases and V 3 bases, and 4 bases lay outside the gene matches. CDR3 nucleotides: TGTGCCAGTAGTATGGCAGGGGGCCTCGAGCAGTACTTC. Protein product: CASSMAGGLEQYF.

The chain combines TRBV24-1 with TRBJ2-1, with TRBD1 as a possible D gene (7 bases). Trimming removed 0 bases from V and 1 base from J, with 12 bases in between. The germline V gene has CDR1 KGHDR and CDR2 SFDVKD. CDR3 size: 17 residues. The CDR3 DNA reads TGTGCCACCAGTGATTTGGGGCAGGGGGGATCCTACAATGAGCAGTTCTTC. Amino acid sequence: CATSDLGQGGSYNEQFF.